These T cell receptor beta chains were read from a single sample in a study of cytomegalovirus exposure and HLA in healthy donors. Repertoires were generated with immunoSEQ multiplex PCR, while TCRdb's copy carries only in-frame clones and drops some. Of hundreds of thousands of clones listed, 86% are singletons. Specimen: PBMCs. The receptors shown here come from a woman younger than 30 in good health and CMV-seronegative. Both conserved end residues are part of each CDR3. A D gene is named only where the DNA matches it firmly. Part of the rows lack a size; the others show once, few, many or a class for expanded clones.

d_gene	j_gene	v_gene	abundance	CDR3aa	CDR3nt
NA	TRBJ2-7	TRBV6-1	NA	CASRLHSSYEQYF	TGTGCCAGCCGTTTACACAGTTCCTACGAGCAGTACTTC
NA	TRBJ1-1	TRBV27	NA	CASSSRGTEAFF	TGTGCCAGCAGCTCGCGGGGGACTGAAGCTTTCTTT
NA	TRBJ1-2	TRBV2	few	CASKITGQVGYTF	TGTGCCAGCAAGATAACAGGGCAAGTCGGCTACACCTTC
TRBD1	TRBJ1-2	TRBV4-1	NA	CASSQAGTGGADGYTF	TGCGCCAGCAGCCAAGCCGGGACAGGGGGCGCCGATGGCTACACCTTC
NA	TRBJ1-1	TRBV7-2	NA	CASSLDWTEAFF	TGTGCCAGCAGCTTAGATTGGACAGAAGCTTTCTTT
TRBD1	TRBJ2-3	TRBV30	NA	CALDRDRNTDTQYF	TGTGCCCTAGACAGGGATAGGAATACAGATACGCAGTATTTT
NA	TRBJ2-1	TRBV5-1	NA	CASSLDRGPYNEQFF	TGCGCCAGCAGCTTGGATCGTGGCCCCTACAATGAGCAGTTCTTC
TRBD2	TRBJ2-3	TRBV28	NA	CASSLGAGGSDTQYF	TGTGCCAGCAGTCTGGGAGCGGGAGGGTCAGATACGCAGTATTTT
NA	TRBJ1-2	TRBV25-1	NA	CASGGVPGYGYTF	TGTGCCAGCGGAGGGGTCCCTGGCTATGGCTACACCTTC
NA	TRBJ1-3	TRBV28	NA	CASSLTSSGNTIYF	TGTGCCAGCAGTTTAACGAGCTCTGGAAACACCATATATTTT
NA	TRBJ1-2	TRBV4-1	NA	CASSRSTNYGYTF	TGCGCCAGCAGCCGGTCTACTAACTATGGCTACACCTTC
NA	TRBJ2-3	TRBV5-1	NA	CASSPGGQAGTDTQYF	TGCGCCAGCAGCCCGGGGGGACAGGCGGGAACAGATACGCAGTATTTT
NA	TRBJ2-3	TRBV14	NA	CASSQGLSDTQYF	TGTGCCAGCAGCCAAGGGCTCAGTGATACGCAGTATTTT
NA	TRBJ1-5	TRBV5-8	NA	CASSLWAVRGQPQHF	TGTGCCAGCAGCTTGTGGGCGGTGCGGGGACAGCCCCAGCATTTT
NA	TRBJ1-2	TRBV7-9	once	CASSLGRRGQYGYTF	TGTGCCAGCAGCTTAGGTCGGAGGGGTCAGTATGGCTACACCTTC
TRBD2	TRBJ2-3	TRBV4-2	once	CASSQLLAGGPGADTQYF	TGTGCCAGCAGCCAACTACTAGCGGGAGGGCCGGGGGCAGATACGCAGTATTTT
TRBD2	TRBJ2-7	TRBV5-1	NA	CASSLGSSGVSYEQYF	TGCGCCAGCAGCTTGGGTAGTAGCGGGGTCTCTTACGAGCAGTACTTC
NA	TRBJ1-4	TRBV14	NA	CASSRLVSTNEKLFF	TGTGCCAGCAGCCGTCTCGTTAGCACTAATGAAAAACTGTTTTTT
NA	TRBJ1-1	TRBV9	NA	CASSVGGQPMNTEAFF	TGTGCCAGCAGCGTAGGGGGCCAGCCCATGAACACTGAAGCTTTCTTT
NA	TRBJ2-3	TRBV30	NA	CAWSPTVSTDTQYF	TGTGCCTGGAGTCCAACGGTTAGCACAGATACGCAGTATTTT
TRBD2	TRBJ2-3	TRBV10-1	NA	CASSEELAGALGPLDTQYF	TGCGCCAGCAGTGAGGAACTAGCGGGGGCGCTTGGTCCTCTCGATACGCAGTATTTT
NA	TRBJ2-5	TRBV5-6	NA	CASSLAQGLETQYF	TGTGCCAGCAGCCTTGCACAGGGCTTGGAGACCCAGTACTTC
NA	TRBJ2-7	TRBV2	NA	CASSQGPNYEQYF	TGTGCCAGCAGTCAGGGTCCTAACTACGAGCAGTACTTC
TRBD2	TRBJ2-2	TRBV5-1	NA	CASSLRGTSGKVNTGELFF	TGCGCCAGCAGCTTGCGAGGGACTAGCGGAAAAGTGAACACCGGGGAGCTGTTTTTT
TRBD2	TRBJ2-1	TRBV19	NA	CASSSLAGGPDYNEQFF	TGTGCCAGTAGCTCCCTAGCGGGAGGGCCGGACTACAATGAGCAGTTCTTC
NA	TRBJ2-7	TRBV11-2	NA	CASSLGVGGEQYF	TGTGCCAGCAGCTTAGGTGTCGGCGGGGAGCAGTACTTC
TRBD1	TRBJ2-2	TRBV9	NA	CASSVAAGGTGELFF	TGTGCCAGCAGCGTAGCTGCAGGGGGCACCGGGGAGCTGTTTTTT
TRBD2	TRBJ2-1	TRBV30	NA	CAWNSPTSGHNEQFF	TGTGCCTGGAATTCTCCGACTAGCGGACACAATGAGCAGTTCTTC
TRBD2	TRBJ2-5	TRBV5-1	NA	CASRLGRGLAAPLGETQYF	TGCGCCAGCAGACTGGGACGGGGACTAGCGGCACCCCTGGGGGAGACCCAGTACTTC
TRBD1	TRBJ1-2	TRBV5-1	NA	CASSSNRDSYGYTF	TGCGCCAGCAGCTCAAACCGGGACAGCTATGGCTACACCTTC
TRBD2	TRBJ2-1	TRBV2	NA	CASLAGAYNEQFF	TGTGCCAGCTTGGCGGGAGCCTACAATGAGCAGTTCTTC
TRBD2	TRBJ2-3	TRBV5-6	NA	CASSLLADGDTQYF	TGTGCCAGCAGCCTACTAGCGGACGGAGATACGCAGTATTTT
TRBD2	TRBJ2-5	TRBV6-1	NA	CASSASLAVYQETQYF	TGTGCCAGCAGTGCTTCTCTAGCGGTGTACCAAGAGACCCAGTACTTC
TRBD1	TRBJ1-1	TRBV2	NA	CASGGTGALNTEAFF	TGTGCCAGTGGGGGGACAGGGGCCCTGAACACTGAAGCTTTCTTT
NA	TRBJ2-5	TRBV27	NA	CASSQETQYF	TGTGCCAGCTCACAAGAGACCCAGTACTTC
NA	TRBJ2-2	TRBV9	NA	CASSVAGRPTTGELFF	TGTGCCAGCAGCGTAGCAGGGCGGCCCACGACCGGGGAGCTGTTTTTT
NA	TRBJ1-1	TRBV5-6	once	CASNDAGTLEAFF	TGTGCCAGCAACGACGCCGGGACATTGGAAGCTTTCTTT
TRBD2	TRBJ2-3	TRBV25-1	NA	CASSGVETSGPQYF	TGTGCCAGCAGTGGGGTAGAGACTAGCGGCCCGCAGTATTTT
TRBD1	TRBJ1-1	TRBV27	NA	CASSLEQGAWNTEAFF	TGTGCCAGCAGTTTGGAACAGGGGGCGTGGAACACTGAAGCTTTCTTT
TRBD2	TRBJ2-1	TRBV9	NA	CASSSGGSYNEQFF	TGTGCCAGCAGCAGCGGGGGCTCCTACAATGAGCAGTTCTTC
TRBD1	TRBJ2-7	TRBV15	NA	CATSRDRGTYEQYF	TGTGCCACCAGCAGGGACAGGGGAACCTACGAGCAGTACTTC
NA	TRBJ1-1	TRBV15	NA	CATSPGGANTEAFF	TGTGCCACCAGCCCCGGGGGGGCGAACACTGAAGCTTTCTTT
NA	TRBJ2-1	TRBV27	NA	CASSLSGRIREQFF	TGTGCCAGCAGTTTATCGGGGAGGATTAGGGAGCAGTTCTTC